The text below deals with one T cell receptor beta chain. Its antigen remains unidentified. Base quality data are lacking; no much larger clone is found one base away. CD8 naive samples were obtained by positive selection for CCR7 among CD45RO-negative cells, yielding a CD45RA+CCR7+ population from which TemRA cells were excluded. The donors were healthy, HIV-negative adults who had no recently reported acute infections or vaccinations. Every donor was a Caucasian adult living in Nashville, Tennessee, USA. After blood collection by leukapheresis, PBMCs were isolated using Ficoll-Histopaque density gradient centrifugation and then cryopreserved in the vapor phase of liquid nitrogen. Analytical flow cytometry was used to check the purity and quantity of every magnetically sorted T cell population. Genomic DNA was isolated from every sorted fraction and measured by UV absorbance on a Nanodrop 2000c.

This record belongs to a study of shared clonotypes between healthy human individuals (TCRdb year 2020). At the level of the whole study: The cohort comprised two women and a few men aged 18 to 49 years. Per donor, three plates each were used for CD4 naive and CD4 memory, two for CD8 naive, and one for CD8 memory. Blood TCR repertoires of about five healthy adults were deeply sequenced to estimate repertoire size and the extent of clonotype sharing between individuals. Different laboratories and diverse techniques were used to prepare libraries and sequence TCR repertoires, to increase sequencing depth and limit assay-specific biases. Leukapheresis yielded between about 0.9 and 9 billion PBMCs per donor. Paper-wide results and their limitations: Sampling was restricted to blood, and TCR repertoires in tissue are likely to differ from TCR repertoires in blood. Rarefaction of sorted-subset datasets indicated incomplete sequencing despite the large sequencing depth. Across a handful of donors, approximately 5% of naive CD4, roughly 3.3% of naive CD8, approximately 2.5% of memory CD4, and approximately 0.4% of memory CD8 clonotypes were shared. Because the study included only a small number of donors, the genetic and exposure-history diversity represented was limited. Naive subsets generally had larger estimated clonotype richness than memory subsets. Clonotypes shared by all four sorted-subset donors showed higher generation probabilities than non-shared clonotypes. Based on pairwise subsampling, the degree of clonotype sharing among donors was expected to be affected by sequencing depth.

Unmatched junction bases come to 6, with V trimmed by 4 bases and J by 6 bases. CDR1 and CDR2 were assigned from the germline V gene (reference sequence) as PRHDT and FYEKMQ. The CDR3 covers 14 residues, taking in both the cysteine and the phenylalanine. The sequence is cut down to CDR3 DNA, 42 bases in frame from base 1. Using the deep immunoSEQ assay, TCR CDR3 regions were amplified from genomic DNA by multiplex PCR. Extracted genomic DNA from each cell subset was distributed evenly across all wells of several immunoSEQ 96-well plates, and each plate was treated as a replicate. For sorted subsets, 200 to 250 ng of genomic DNA, equivalent to about 30,000 T cell genomes, went into each replicate PCR. Purified libraries were measured with a Qubit 3.0 fluorometer, size-checked on a Bioanalyzer 2100, and measured again with the KAPA Library Quantification kit. A separate single-read 150-cycle Illumina NextSeq 550 flow cell was used to sequence each immunoSEQ 96-well plate. Processing in the source paper ran as follows. Because the immunoSEQ output held only junctional sequences and lacked quality scores, the filtering could not match the filtering applied to full-length reads. To assign V/J genes and CDR3, sequences were annotated using PyIR, a Python wrapper for IgBLAST v1.9, with IMGT germline references. Reads were removed for weak V/J assignments (E-value above 1e-6), missing CDR3, stop codons, out-of-frame junctions, or ambiguous translated residues. V3J clonotypes were defined as sequences sharing the same inferred V gene, J gene, and CDR3 amino acid sequence. To compute the percentage overlap between repertoires, the number of shared unique clonotypes was divided by the size of the smaller repertoire. Three approaches were used to assess repertoire richness: RTK rarefaction, the Chao1 estimator, and Recon v2.1 estimates of unobserved clonotypes. Generation probabilities were computed with OLGA for all TCRbeta clonotypes obtained by the gDNA method from a few donors. TCRdb re-hosts the immuneACCESS table, in-frame sequences only. Its copies lack some clones; in the studies checked, an unresolved V gene accounts for under half of them, and the cause for the rest is not known. V and J calls and clone size are copied from that table; D and trimming were computed from the DNA. The sample yields roughly 650,000 clones; roughly 95% were counted once. The ten largest make up around 0.1% of the sample.

Sequenced material: naive CD8+ T cells sorted from blood. The sample's cell subset or site label, decoded: CD45RA+CCR7+. The clonotype originates from a woman between 25 and 40 years old in good health. Recombination linked TRBV13 to TRBJ2-7, and 10 junctional nucleotides match TRBD1. CDR3 protein: CASSSGGQGIEQYF. The DNA is TGTGCCAGCAGCTCTGGGGGACAGGGGATCGAGCAGTACTTC.